Sequencing of this TCR beta chain was carried out in a study of metastatic and nonmetastatic thyroid tumors. Ahead of thyroid surgery, no patient had received treatment of any kind. This clone was detected only a few times. This same CDR3 is encoded by further DNA sequences in the sample. TCRdb re-clonotyped the PCR reads through MiXCR. The data hold 53,000 or so clones, with 20% observed a single time. The germline gives CDR1 LNHDA, CDR2 SQIVND (reference sequence). This CDR3 has 15 amino acids. V gave up 5 bases and J gave up 4 bases, with 15 bases separating them. Sequencing was done on a sample of blood. The receptor was derived from a female donor with papillary thyroid cancer or a benign thyroid nodule (not recorded which). Some clones in this sample may be carry-over from other donors' samples. The chain couples TRBV19 to TRBJ1-5, with a possible D match to TRBD1 (6 bases). The CDR3 sequence is CASSFRGAPNQPQHF. CDR3 nucleotide sequence: TGTGCCAGTAGTTTCAGGGGAGCCCCAAATCAGCCCCAGCATTTT.